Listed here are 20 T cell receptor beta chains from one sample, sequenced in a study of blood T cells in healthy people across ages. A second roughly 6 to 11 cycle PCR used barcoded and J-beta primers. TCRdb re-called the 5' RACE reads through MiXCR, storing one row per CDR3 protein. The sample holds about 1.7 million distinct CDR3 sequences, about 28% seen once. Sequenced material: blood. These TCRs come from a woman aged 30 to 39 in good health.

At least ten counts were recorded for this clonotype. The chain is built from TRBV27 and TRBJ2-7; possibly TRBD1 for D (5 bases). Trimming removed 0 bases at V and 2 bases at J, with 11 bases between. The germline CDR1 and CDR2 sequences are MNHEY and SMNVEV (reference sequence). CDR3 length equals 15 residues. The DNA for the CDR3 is TGTGCCAGCAGTTTATCTCAGGGAACCCCCTACGAGCAGTACTTC. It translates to CASSLSQGTPYEQYF.

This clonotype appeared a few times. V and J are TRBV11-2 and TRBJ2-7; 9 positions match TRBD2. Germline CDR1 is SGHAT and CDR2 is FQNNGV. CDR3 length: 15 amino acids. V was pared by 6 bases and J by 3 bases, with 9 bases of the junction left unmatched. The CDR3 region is CASRSLAGGLYEQYF. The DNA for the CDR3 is TGTGCCAGCAGGTCACTGGCGGGGGGGCTCTACGAGCAGTACTTC.

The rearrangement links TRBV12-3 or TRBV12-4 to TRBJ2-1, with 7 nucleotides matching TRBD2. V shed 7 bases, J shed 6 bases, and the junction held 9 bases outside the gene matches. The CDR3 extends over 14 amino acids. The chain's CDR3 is CASTDSSGLNEQFF. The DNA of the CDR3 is TGTGCCAGCACCGATTCTAGCGGTCTCAATGAGCAGTTCTTC.

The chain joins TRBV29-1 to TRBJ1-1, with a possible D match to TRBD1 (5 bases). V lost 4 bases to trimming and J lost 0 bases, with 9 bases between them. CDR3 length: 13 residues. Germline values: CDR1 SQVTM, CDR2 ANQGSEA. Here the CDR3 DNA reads TGCAGCGTTGCGACAGTCATGAACACTGAAGCTTTCTTT. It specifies CSVATVMNTEAFF.

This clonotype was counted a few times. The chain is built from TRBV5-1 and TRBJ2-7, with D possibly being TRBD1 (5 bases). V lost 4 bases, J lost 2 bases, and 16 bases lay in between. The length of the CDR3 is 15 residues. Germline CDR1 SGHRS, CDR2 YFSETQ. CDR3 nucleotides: TGCGCCAGCAGCCCCGCAGGGCCGCCAGCCTACGAGCAGTACTTC. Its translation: CASSPAGPPAYEQYF.

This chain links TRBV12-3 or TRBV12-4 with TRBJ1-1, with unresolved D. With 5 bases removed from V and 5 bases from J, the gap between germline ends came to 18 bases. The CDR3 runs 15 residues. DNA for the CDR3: TGTGCCAGCAGTACCACAAGGCGGGAGAGGACTGAAGCTTTCTTT. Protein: CASSTTRRERTEAFF.

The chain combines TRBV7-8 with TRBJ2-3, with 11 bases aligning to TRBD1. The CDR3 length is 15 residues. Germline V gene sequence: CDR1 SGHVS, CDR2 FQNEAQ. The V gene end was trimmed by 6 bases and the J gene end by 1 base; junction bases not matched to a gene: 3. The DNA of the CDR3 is TGTGCCAGCAGGGACAGGGGGCCCCGCACAGATACGCAGTATTTT. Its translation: CASRDRGPRTDTQYF.

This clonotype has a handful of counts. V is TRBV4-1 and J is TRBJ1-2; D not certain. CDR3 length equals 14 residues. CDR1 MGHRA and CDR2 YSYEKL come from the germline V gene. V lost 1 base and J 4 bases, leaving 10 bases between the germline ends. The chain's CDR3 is CASSQVRLGYGYTF. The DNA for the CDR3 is TGCGCCAGCAGCCAAGTACGCCTTGGCTATGGCTACACCTTC.

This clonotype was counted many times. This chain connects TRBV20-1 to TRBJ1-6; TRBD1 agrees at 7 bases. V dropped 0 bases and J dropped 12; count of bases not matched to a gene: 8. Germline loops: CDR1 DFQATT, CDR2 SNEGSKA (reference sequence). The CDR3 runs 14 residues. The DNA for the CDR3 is TGCAGTGCTAGAGATTATCGACAGGGCGGACCCCTCCACTTT. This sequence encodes CSARDYRQGGPLHF.

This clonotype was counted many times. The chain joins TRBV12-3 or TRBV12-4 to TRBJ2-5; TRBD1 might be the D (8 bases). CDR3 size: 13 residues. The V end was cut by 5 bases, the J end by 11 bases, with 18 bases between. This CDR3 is CASSQDRAGEQYF. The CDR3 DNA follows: TGTGCCAGCAGTCAGGACAGGGCGGGGGAGCAGTACTTC.

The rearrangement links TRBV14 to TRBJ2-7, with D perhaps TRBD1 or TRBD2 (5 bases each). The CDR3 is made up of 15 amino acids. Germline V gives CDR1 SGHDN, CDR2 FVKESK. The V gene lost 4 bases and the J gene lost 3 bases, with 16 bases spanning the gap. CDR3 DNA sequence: TGTGCCAGCAGCCCGACTAAGGGGTTTGGCTACGAGCAGTACTTC. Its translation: CASSPTKGFGYEQYF.

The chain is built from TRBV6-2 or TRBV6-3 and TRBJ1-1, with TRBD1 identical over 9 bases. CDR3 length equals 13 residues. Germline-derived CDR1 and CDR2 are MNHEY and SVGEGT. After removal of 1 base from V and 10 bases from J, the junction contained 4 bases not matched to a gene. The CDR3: CASSYLGQGSAFF. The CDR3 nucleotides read TGTGCCAGCAGTTACTTGGGACAGGGCTCAGCTTTCTTT.

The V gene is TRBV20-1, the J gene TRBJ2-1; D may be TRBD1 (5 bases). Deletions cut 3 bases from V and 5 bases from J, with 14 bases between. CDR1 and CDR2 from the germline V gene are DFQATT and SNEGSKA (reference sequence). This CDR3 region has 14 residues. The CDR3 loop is CSARQGDGNNEQFF. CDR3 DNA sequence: TGCAGTGCTAGGCAAGGGGATGGGAACAATGAGCAGTTCTTC.

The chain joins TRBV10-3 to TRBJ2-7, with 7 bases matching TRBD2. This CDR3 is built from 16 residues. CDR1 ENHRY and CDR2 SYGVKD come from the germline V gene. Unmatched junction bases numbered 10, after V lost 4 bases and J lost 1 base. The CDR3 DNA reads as TGTGCCATCAGTGGGACCGGGACTACCGGGTCCTACGAGCAGTACTTC. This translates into CAISGTGTTGSYEQYF.

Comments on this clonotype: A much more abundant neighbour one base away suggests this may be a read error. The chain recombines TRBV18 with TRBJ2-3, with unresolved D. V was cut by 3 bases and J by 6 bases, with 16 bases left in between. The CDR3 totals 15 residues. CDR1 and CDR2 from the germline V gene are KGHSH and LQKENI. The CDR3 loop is CASSPPQPSADTQYF. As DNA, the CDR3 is TGTGCCAGCTCACCGCCACAACCCAGCGCGGATACGCAGTATTTT.

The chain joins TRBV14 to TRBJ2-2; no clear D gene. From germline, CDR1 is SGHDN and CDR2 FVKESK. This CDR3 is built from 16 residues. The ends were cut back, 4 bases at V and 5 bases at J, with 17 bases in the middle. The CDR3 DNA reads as TGTGCCAGCAGCCTTGGAACAAGTCTTGAAACCGGGGAGCTGTTTTTT. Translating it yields CASSLGTSLETGELFF. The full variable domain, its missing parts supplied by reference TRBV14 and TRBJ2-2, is EAGVTQFPSHSVIEKGQTVTLRCDPISGHDNLYWYRRVMGKEIKFLLHFVKESKQDESGMPNNRFLAERTGGTYSTLKVQPAELEDSGVYFCASSLGTSLETGELFFGEGSRLTVL.

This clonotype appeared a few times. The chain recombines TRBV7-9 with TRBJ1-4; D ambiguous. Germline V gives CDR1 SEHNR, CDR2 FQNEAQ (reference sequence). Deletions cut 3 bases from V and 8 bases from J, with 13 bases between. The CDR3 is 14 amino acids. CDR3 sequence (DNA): TGTGCCAGCAGCTTGCATGGTATTGGAGAAAAACTGTTTTTT. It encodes CASSLHGIGEKLFF.

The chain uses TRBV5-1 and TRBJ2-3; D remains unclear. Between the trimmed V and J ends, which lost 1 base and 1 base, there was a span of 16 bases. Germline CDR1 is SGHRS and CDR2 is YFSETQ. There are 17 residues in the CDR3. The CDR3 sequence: CASSLIGSSLGTDTQYF. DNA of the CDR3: TGCGCCAGCAGCTTGATAGGATCCAGCCTGGGCACAGATACGCAGTATTTT.

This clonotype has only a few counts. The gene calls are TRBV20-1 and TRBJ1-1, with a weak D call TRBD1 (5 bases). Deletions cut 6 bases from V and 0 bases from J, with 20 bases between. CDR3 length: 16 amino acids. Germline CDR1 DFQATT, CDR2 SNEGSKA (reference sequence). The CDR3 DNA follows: TGCAGTGCAAGACGGGACTTCTTGTTCATGAACACTGAAGCTTTCTTT. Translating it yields CSARRDFLFMNTEAFF.

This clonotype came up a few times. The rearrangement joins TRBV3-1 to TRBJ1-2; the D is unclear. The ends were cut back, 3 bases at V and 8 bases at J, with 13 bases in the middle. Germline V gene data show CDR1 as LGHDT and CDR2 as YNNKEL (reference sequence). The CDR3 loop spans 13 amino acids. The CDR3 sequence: CASSQAQSGGYTF. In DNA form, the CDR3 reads TGTGCCAGCAGCCAGGCACAATCAGGCGGCTACACCTTC.